These T cell receptor beta chains were read from a single sample in a study of shared clonotypes between healthy human individuals. The method was immunoSEQ multiplex PCR; TCRdb's version includes in-frame clones alone and lacks a portion of them. Of about 380,000 clones in the sample, 96% were seen once. Sequencing input: memory CD8+ T cells sorted from blood. Receptors originate from a man in his thirties or forties in good health. CDR3s include the opening cysteine and the closing phenylalanine or tryptophan. D genes are given only for firm matches. Only part of the rows carry a size: once, few, many, or a class if the clone is expanded.

d_gene	j_gene	v_gene	abundance	CDR3nt	CDR3aa
.	TRBJ2-3	TRBV5-4	.	TGTGCCAGCAGCTTCCCTAGGACGGGGGTCCACACAGATACGCAGTATTTT	CASSFPRTGVHTDTQYF
.	TRBJ2-7	TRBV6-1	once	TGTGCCAGCAAACCGACAGAGGACTACGAGCAGTACTTC	CASKPTEDYEQYF
.	TRBJ2-7	TRBV6-5	once	TGTGCCAGCAGCCCCCTCGGACGGAACAACGAGCAGTACTTC	CASSPLGRNNEQYF
.	TRBJ2-7	TRBV28	.	TGTGCCATCAACCCCGGAGGGGGGATCTACGAGCAGTACTTC	CAINPGGGIYEQYF
.	TRBJ2-2	TRBV10-2	.	TGCGCCAGCAATCGGGCGGGGAACACCGGGGAGCTGTTTTTT	CASNRAGNTGELFF
.	TRBJ2-1	TRBV11-3	.	TGTGCCAGCAGCTTAGATGCGATGGGGAATGAGCAGTTCTTC	CASSLDAMGNEQFF
.	TRBJ2-5	TRBV5-4	once	TGTGCCAGCAGCTCCAGACGGATCCAAGAGACCCAGTACTTC	CASSSRRIQETQYF
.	TRBJ2-7	TRBV7-9	.	TGTGCCAGCAGCTTAGCGGGTTCCTACGAGCAGTACTTC	CASSLAGSYEQYF
.	TRBJ1-5	TRBV28	.	TGTGCCAGCAGTTCTACAGCCTTTAATCAGCCCCAGCATTTT	CASSSTAFNQPQHF
TRBD1	TRBJ2-7	TRBV7-9	.	TGTGCCAGCAGCTCGACGGACAGGGGGGCCTACGAGCAGTACTTC	CASSSTDRGAYEQYF
.	TRBJ2-5	TRBV6-1	.	TGTGCCAGCAGCGAAACGAGGTACAGGGATGTGGAGACCCAGTACTTC	CASSETRYRDVETQYF
.	TRBJ2-7	TRBV4-1	.	TGCGCCAGCTCCTACGAGCAGTACTTC	CASSYEQYF
.	TRBJ2-3	TRBV5-1	once	TGCGCCAGCAGCTTGTTGAGCGGTGCTAGCACAGATACGCAGTATTTT	CASSLLSGASTDTQYF
TRBD2	TRBJ2-4	TRBV5-4	.	TGTGCCAGCACCGTTGGGGGGGGGTCCTTAGCCAAAAACATTCAGTACTTC	CASTVGGGSLAKNIQYF
.	TRBJ1-1	TRBV10-1	.	TGCGCCAGCACGGACACTCCGCGTCAGGGAGTCAGCATGAACACTGAAGCTTTCTTT	CASTDTPRQGVSMNTEAFF
TRBD1	TRBJ1-1	TRBV2	.	TGTGCCAGCAGTGGGGACAGGGGGCGGAGAACTGAAGCTTTCTTT	CASSGDRGRRTEAFF
TRBD2	TRBJ2-5	TRBV9	.	TGTGCCACTCAAACCGAGCGGGAGGGGGGAGAGACCCAGTACTTC	CATQTEREGGETQYF
.	TRBJ1-1	TRBV29-1	.	TGCAGCGTTGGAGACAGAGACACTGAAGCTTTCTTT	CSVGDRDTEAFF